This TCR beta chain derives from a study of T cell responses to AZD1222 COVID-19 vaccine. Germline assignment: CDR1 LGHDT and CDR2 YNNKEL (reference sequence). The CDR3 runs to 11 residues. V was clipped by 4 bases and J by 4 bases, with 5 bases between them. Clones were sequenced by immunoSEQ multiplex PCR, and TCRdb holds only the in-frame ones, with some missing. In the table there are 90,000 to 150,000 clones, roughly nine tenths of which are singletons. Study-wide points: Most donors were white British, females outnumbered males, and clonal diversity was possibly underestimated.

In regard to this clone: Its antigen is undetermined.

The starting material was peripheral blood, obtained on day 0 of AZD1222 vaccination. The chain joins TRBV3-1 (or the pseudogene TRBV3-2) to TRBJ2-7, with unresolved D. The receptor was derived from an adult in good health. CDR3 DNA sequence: TGTGCCAGCAGCCGTCCATACGAGCAGTACTTC. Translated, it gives CASSRPYEQYF.